The present T cell receptor (beta chain) was sequenced within a study of blood T cell repertoires in COVID-19. Study overall: Sites across the United States, Italy and Spain contributed samples from acute and convalescent COVID-19. Sources were T cells, B-cell-depleted T cells, or PBMCs; the material itself was cDNA or gDNA.

As originally analysed: By means of reference gene primer amplification, nucleated cell counts were estimated. Only in-frame clones appear in the TCRdb table, and some are missing; sequencing was by immunoSEQ multiplex PCR. That table furnishes V, J and clone size, whereas the DNA furnished D and trimming. The repertoire holds over 400,000 clones, roughly 89% seen once, with 7.5% to 9% in the top ten. Sequencing used peripheral blood. The clonotype originates from a woman between 45 and 65 years old with COVID-19, enrolled during active disease.

CDR3 residues: CRPNVPEAFF. The CDR3 DNA reads TGCAGACCTAATGTACCTGAAGCTTTCTTT. V usage is TRBV20-1 and J usage is TRBJ1-1; D ambiguous. Germline CDR1 DFQATT, CDR2 SNEGSKA (reference sequence). This CDR3 comprises 10 residues.